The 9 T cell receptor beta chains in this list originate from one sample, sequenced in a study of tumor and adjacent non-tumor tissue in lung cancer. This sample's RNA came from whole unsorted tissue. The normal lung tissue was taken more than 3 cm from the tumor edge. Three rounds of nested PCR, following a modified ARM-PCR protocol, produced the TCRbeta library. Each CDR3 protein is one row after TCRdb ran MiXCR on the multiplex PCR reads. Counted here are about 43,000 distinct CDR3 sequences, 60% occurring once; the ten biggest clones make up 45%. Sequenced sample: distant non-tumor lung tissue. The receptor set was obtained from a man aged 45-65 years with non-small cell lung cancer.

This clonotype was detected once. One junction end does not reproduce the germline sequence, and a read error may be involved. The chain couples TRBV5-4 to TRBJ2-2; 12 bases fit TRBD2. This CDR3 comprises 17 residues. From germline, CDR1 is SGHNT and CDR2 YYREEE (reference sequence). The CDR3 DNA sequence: TGTGCCAGCATCTTGCGACTAGCGGGAGATAACACAGGGGAGCTGTTTTTT. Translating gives CASILRLAGDNTGELFF.

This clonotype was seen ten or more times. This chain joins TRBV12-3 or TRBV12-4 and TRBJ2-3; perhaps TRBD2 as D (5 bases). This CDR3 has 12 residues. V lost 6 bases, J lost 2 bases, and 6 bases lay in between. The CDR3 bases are TGTGCCAGCAGGAGGGACACAGATACGCAGTATTTT. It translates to CASRRDTDTQYF.

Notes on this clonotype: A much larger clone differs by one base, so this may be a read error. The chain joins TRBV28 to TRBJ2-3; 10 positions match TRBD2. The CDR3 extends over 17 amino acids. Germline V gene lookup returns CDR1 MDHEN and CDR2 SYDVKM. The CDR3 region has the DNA TGTGCCGGCAGTTTAAGGGCTAGCGGGAGCCGGCGGGGTACGCAGTATTTT. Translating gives CAGSLRASGSRRGTQYF.

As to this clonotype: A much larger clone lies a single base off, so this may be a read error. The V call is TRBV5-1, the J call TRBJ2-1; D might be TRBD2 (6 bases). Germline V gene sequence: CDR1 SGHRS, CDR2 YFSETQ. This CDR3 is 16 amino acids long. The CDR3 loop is CASSIRLRGSYNKQFF. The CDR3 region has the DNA TGCGCCAGCAGCATCCGACTGCGGGGATCTTACAATAAGCAGTTCTTC.

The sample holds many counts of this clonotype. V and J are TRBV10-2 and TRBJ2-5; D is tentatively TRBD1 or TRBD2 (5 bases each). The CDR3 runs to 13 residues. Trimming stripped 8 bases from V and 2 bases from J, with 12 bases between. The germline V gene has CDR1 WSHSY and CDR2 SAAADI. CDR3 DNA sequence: TGCGCCAGCGGTAGGGGACGGCAAGAGACCCAGTACTTC. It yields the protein CASGRGRQETQYF.

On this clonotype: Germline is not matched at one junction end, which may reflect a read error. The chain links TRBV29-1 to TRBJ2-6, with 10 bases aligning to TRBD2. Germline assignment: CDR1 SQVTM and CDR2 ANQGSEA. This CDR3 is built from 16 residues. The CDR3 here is CSVATSGVSGATVLAF. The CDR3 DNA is TGCAGCGTCGCCACTAGCGGGGTCTCAGGGGCCACCGTCCTGGCTTTC.

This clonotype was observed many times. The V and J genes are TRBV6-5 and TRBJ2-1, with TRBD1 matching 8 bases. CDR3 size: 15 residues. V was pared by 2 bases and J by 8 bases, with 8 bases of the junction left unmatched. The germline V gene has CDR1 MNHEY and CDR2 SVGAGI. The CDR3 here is CASSYGPRGRDEQFF. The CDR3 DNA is TGTGCCAGCAGTTACGGTCCCAGGGGGCGCGATGAGCAGTTCTTC.

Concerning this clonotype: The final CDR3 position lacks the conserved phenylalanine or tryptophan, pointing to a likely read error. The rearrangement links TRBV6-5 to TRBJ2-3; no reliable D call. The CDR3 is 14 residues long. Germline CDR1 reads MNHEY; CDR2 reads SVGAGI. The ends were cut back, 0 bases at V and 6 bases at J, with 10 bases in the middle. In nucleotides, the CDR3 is TGTGCCAGCAGTTACTCGCGGTCCCCGGATACGCAGTATTCT. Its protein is CASSYSRSPDTQYS.

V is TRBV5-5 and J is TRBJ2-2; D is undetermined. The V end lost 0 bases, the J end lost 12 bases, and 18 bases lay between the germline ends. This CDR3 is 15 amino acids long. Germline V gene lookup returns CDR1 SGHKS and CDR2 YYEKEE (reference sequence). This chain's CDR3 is CASSLGHRNTGKLFF. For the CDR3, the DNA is TGTGCCAGCAGCTTGGGACACAGAAACACTGGGAAGCTGTTTTTT.